The 15 T cell receptor beta chains below were found in one sample sequenced in a study of tumor-infiltrating lymphocytes in primary liver carcinoma. Germline DNA was extracted too, while blood RNA derived from unsorted whole blood. Researchers generated TCR beta cDNA from about 450 ng of total RNA, relying on a constant-region primer. Libraries of TCR beta came from three nested multiplex PCR rounds with slightly modified ARM-PCR. Researchers ran the first two PCR rounds for roughly 11 cycles each with TRBV1-TRBV30 forward primers and a C-beta reverse primer. MiXCR was run by TCRdb on the multiplex PCR reads, yielding one entry per CDR3 protein. The table has hundreds of thousands of distinct CDR3 sequences, around three fifths seen once. What was sequenced was peripheral blood. Every receptor here comes from a woman younger than 45 with primary liver carcinoma and hepatitis B virus infection.

There are a few counts of this clonotype. The CDR3 coding sequence is TGTGCCAGCAGCTTACGGACAGGGCTATCGCAGTACTTC. Translating gives CASSLRTGLSQYF. This sequence joins TRBV5-6 and TRBJ2-7; 8 bases match TRBD1. Germline loops: CDR1 SGHDT, CDR2 YYEEEE. The V gene end was trimmed by 2 bases and the J gene end by 9 bases; junction bases not matched to a gene: 7. The CDR3 consists of 13 residues.

With regard to this clonotype: This could be a read error, since a much larger clone is one nucleotide away. The chain has TRBV6-2 or TRBV6-3 and TRBJ2-1, with D unclear. CDR1 MNHEY and CDR2 SVGEGT come from the germline V gene. This CDR3 has 14 residues. Trimming took off 7 bases at V and 0 bases at J, with 10 bases between the two ends. The CDR3: CASTEDSSYNEQFF. In nucleotides, the CDR3 is TGTGCCAGCACCGAAGATAGCTCCTACAATGAGCAGTTCTTC.

This clonotype was seen at least ten times. The gene calls are TRBV11-2 and TRBJ2-3, with D possibly being TRBD1 or TRBD2 (5 bases each). The CDR3 spans 14 residues. V lost 8 bases and J lost 5, with 17 bases in between. CDR1 is SGHAT, CDR2 FQNNGV, per germline. The CDR3 bases are TGTGCCAGCGGCCACCGGGACGCTGGAGATACGCAGTATTTT. It specifies CASGHRDAGDTQYF.

The sample holds a few counts of this clonotype. The chain employs TRBV10-2 and TRBJ1-5; D is possibly TRBD1 (5 bases). The CDR3 runs 16 residues. Trimming cost V 6 bases and J 2 bases, with 17 bases left between them. The germline gives CDR1 WSHSY, CDR2 SAAADI. CDR3 loop: CASSTGVKGGNQPQHF. In nucleotides, the CDR3 is TGCGCCAGCAGCACAGGTGTTAAAGGGGGCAATCAGCCCCAGCATTTT.

This clonotype appeared many times. The chain recombines TRBV6-5 with TRBJ2-7; 7 bases are shared with TRBD1. CDR1 MNHEY and CDR2 SVGAGI come from the germline V gene. After removal of 6 bases from V and 3 bases from J, the junction contained 14 bases not matched to a gene. The CDR3 contains 16 residues. The CDR3 loop is CASRPARDSHIYEQYF. As DNA, the CDR3 is TGTGCCAGCAGACCCGCCCGGGACAGTCATATCTACGAGCAGTACTTC.

V and J are TRBV29-1 and TRBJ2-2; 7 bases fit TRBD2. Germline V lookup: CDR1 SQVTM, CDR2 ANQGSEA. V lost 4 bases, J lost 6 bases, and 17 bases stayed unmatched. The CDR3 consists of 17 residues. The CDR3 sequence is CSVGDRASGENAGELFF. The CDR3 nucleotides are TGCAGCGTTGGAGACAGAGCCAGCGGGGAAAACGCCGGGGAGCTGTTTTTT.

As concerns this clonotype: A read error may be the cause here, since a much bigger clone is one base away. This chain uses TRBV6-2 or TRBV6-3 with TRBJ1-1; 7 bases are shared with TRBD1. The CDR3 length is 14 residues. Germline V gene sequence: CDR1 MNHEY, CDR2 SVGEGT. The CDR3: CASSSRTGNSEAFF. The CDR3 DNA follows: TGTGCCAGCAGTTCCCGGACAGGAAACAGTGAAGCTTTCTTT.

This clonotype was counted a few times. This chain joins TRBV12-3 or TRBV12-4 and TRBJ2-3; no clear D. This CDR3 is 14 amino acids long. V shed 3 bases and J shed 2 bases, with 9 bases lying between them. In DNA, the CDR3 is TGTGCCAGCAGTTTGAAGTCCTCCACAGATACGCAGTATTTT. Encoded protein: CASSLKSSTDTQYF.

The sample holds a few counts of this clonotype. The chain combines TRBV28 with TRBJ1-3, with unresolved D. V lost 4 bases and J lost 5, with 18 bases in between. This CDR3 contains 16 residues. Looked up from germline, CDR1 is MDHEN and CDR2 is SYDVKM. CDR3 in DNA: TGTGCCAGCAGTTCCCCGGGCACGGGGTCCAGAAACACCATATATTTT. Its translation is CASSSPGTGSRNTIYF.

A word on this clonotype: It is likely a read error, because the conserved phenylalanine at the end of the CDR3 is missing. The gene calls are TRBV12-3 or TRBV12-4 and TRBJ2-7, with 10 positions matching TRBD2. There are 16 residues in the CDR3. Here the CDR3 DNA reads TGTGTCAGCAGTTTTACTAGCGGGATGAGCTCCTACGAGCAGTACCTC. Translated: CVSSFTSGMSSYEQYL.

To note about this clonotype: A much larger clone differs by one base, so this may be a read error. The V and J genes are TRBV6-5 and TRBJ1-4; D remains unclear. CDR1 MNHEY and CDR2 SVGAGI come from the germline V gene. This CDR3 has 15 amino acids. The DNA for the CDR3 is TGTGCCAGCAGTAAACTACTGACAACTAATGAAAAACCGTTTTTT. This gives the protein CASSKLLTTNEKPFF.

Points on this clonotype: Given a much more abundant clone one base away, this may be a read error. CDR3 nucleotide sequence: TGTGCCAGCAGTCCCCGGGGCTTATACAATGAGCAGTTCTTC. This sequence encodes CASSPRGLYNEQFF. The J gene is TRBJ2-1, the V gene TRBV12-3 or TRBV12-4; D possibly matches TRBD1 or TRBD2 (5 bases each). Trimming cost V 5 bases and J 4 bases, with 12 bases left between them. The CDR3 has 14 residues.

The table lists this clonotype with a count of one. This chain joins TRBV24-1 and TRBJ2-3; TRBD1 matches 9 bases. CDR1 is KGHDR and CDR2 is SFDVKD in the germline V gene. J lost 4 bases, V lost 2 bases, and 3 bases had no gene match. The CDR3 contains 15 residues. The CDR3, as DNA: TGTGCCACCAGTGATTGGGACAGGGAAGCAGATACGCAGTATTTT. This gives the protein CATSDWDREADTQYF.

A word on this clonotype: Given a much more abundant clone one base away, this may be a read error. The CDR3 ends on some other residue instead of the conserved phenylalanine or tryptophan, so this is likely a read error. The chain employs TRBV6-5 and TRBJ2-3, with a tentative D call TRBD2 (5 bases). With 7 bases removed from V and 3 bases from J, the gap between germline ends came to 11 bases. The CDR3 loop spans 13 amino acids. The germline gives CDR1 MNHEY, CDR2 SVGAGI. The CDR3: CASKEGTTDTQYS. As DNA, the CDR3 is TGTGCCAGCAAAGAGGGAACGACAGATACGCAGTATTCT.

Comments on this clonotype: A much larger clone lies a single base off, so this may be a read error. The chain employs TRBV6-1 and TRBJ1-1, with D possibly TRBD1 on 5 matching bases. Trimming removed 2 bases at V and 8 bases at J, with 12 bases between. Germline values: CDR1 MNHNS, CDR2 SASEGT. CDR3 length equals 13 residues. CDR3 residues: CASSECRQGEAFF. The CDR3 DNA sequence: TGTGCCAGCAGTGAATGTAGGCAGGGCGAAGCTTTCTTT.